This T cell receptor (beta chain) emerged from a study of T cell repertoires in cytomegalovirus infection. At the level of the study: Recently identified HLA-C-restricted CMV epitopes were among the peptides used.

TCRdb re-called the reads through MiXCR, storing one row per CDR3 protein. The repertoire holds about 700,000 distinct CDR3 sequences, with roughly 30% as singletons. The CDR3 is 16 amino acids. V shed 4 bases and J shed 1 base, with 15 bases lying between them. Germline CDR1 is KGHDR and CDR2 is SFDVKD. This clonotype has more than one count but fewer than ten. Its antigen is currently unknown. Study-level findings and limits: People with CMV and the relevant HLA were identified by cumulative public TCR beta family frequency. The ex vivo response was dominated by HLA-C-restricted CMV-specific TCR beta clonotypes.

This rearrangement joins TRBV24-1 to TRBJ1-2; the D gene is possibly TRBD1 (5 bases). This sequence originates from a human donor in good health (CMV status not recorded). Some clones in this sample may be carry-over from other donors' samples. The material was cultured PBMCs, obtained from culture after CMV antigen stimulation. This CDR3 reads CATSDSGQPGNYGYTF. CDR3 in DNA: TGTGCCACCAGTGACTCCGGACAACCTGGTAACTATGGCTACACCTTC.